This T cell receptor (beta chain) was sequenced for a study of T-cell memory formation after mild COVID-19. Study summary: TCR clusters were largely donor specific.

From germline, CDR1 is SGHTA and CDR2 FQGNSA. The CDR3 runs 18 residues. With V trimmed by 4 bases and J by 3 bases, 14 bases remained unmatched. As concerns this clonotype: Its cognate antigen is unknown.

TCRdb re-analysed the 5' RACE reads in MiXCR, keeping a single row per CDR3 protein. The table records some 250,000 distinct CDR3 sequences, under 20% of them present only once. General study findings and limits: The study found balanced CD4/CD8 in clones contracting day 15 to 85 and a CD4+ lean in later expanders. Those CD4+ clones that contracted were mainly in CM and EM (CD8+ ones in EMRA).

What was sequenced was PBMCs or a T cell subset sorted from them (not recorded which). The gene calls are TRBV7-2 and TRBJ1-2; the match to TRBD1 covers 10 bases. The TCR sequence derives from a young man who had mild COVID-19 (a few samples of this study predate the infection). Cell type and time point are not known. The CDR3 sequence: CASSSVVGQGVFDYGYTF. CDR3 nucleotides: TGTGCCAGCAGCTCCGTGGTAGGACAGGGGGTATTCGACTATGGCTACACCTTC.